This T cell receptor beta chain was sequenced in a study of cytomegalovirus exposure and HLA in healthy donors. PCR involved 60 Vbeta and 13 Jbeta primers. The protocol was immunoSEQ multiplex PCR, while the TCRdb copy is restricted to in-frame clones and leaves out a portion. The sample carries roughly 190,000 clones, approximately 78% recorded once. Study results and limitations: According to reports, the classifier identified cytomegalovirus status with high specificity and sensitivity.

In its sample, this clone was seen once. No antigen is known for it. Input material: PBMCs. This receptor was identified in a woman aged 18 to 35 in good health and CMV-seronegative.

This CDR3 is CAISRQGTDTQYF. The CDR3, as DNA: TGTGCCATCAGTAGACAGGGCACAGATACGCAGTATTTT. This chain connects TRBV10-3 to TRBJ2-3, with a possible D match to TRBD1 (6 bases). V was clipped by 5 bases and J by 1 base, with 7 bases between them. CDR1 and CDR2 (germline): ENHRY, SYGVKD. The CDR3 extends over 13 amino acids.